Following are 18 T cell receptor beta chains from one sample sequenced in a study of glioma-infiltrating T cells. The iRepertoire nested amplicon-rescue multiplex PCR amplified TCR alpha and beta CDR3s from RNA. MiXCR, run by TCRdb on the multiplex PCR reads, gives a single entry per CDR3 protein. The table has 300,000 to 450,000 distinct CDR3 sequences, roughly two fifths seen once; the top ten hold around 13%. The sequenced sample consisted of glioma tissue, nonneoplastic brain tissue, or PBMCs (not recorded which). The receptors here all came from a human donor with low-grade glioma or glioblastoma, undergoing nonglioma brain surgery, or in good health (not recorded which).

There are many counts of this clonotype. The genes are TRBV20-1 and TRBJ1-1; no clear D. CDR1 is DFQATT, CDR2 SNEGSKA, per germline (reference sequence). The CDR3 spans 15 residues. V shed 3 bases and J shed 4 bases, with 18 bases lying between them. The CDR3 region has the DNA TGCAGTGCTAGGACCCCCCGGTGGGGATCCACTGAAGCTTTCTTT. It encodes CSARTPRWGSTEAFF.

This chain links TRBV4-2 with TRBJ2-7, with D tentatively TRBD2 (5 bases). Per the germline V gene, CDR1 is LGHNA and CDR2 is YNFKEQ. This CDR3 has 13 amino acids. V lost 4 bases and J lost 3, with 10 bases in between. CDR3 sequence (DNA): TGTGCCAGCAGCCGGTTCGGAGGCTACGAGCAGTACTTC. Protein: CASSRFGGYEQYF.

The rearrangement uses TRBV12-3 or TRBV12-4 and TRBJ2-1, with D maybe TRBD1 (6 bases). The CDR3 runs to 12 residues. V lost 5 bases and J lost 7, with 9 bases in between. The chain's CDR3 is CASSRQVNEQFF. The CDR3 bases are TGTGCCAGCAGTCGACAGGTAAATGAGCAGTTCTTC.

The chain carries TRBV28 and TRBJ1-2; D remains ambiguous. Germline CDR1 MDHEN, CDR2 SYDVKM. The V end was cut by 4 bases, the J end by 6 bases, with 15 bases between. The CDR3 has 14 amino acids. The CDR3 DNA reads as TGTGCCAGCAGTTCCCTGAGGCGGGGAAATGGCTACACCTTC. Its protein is CASSSLRRGNGYTF.

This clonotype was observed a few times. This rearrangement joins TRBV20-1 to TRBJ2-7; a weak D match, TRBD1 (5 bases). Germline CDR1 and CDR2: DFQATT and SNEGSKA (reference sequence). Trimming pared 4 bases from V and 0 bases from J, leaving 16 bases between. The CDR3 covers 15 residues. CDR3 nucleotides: TGCAGTGCTACAACGCCTGGACATTTCTCCTACGAGCAGTACTTC. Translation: CSATTPGHFSYEQYF.

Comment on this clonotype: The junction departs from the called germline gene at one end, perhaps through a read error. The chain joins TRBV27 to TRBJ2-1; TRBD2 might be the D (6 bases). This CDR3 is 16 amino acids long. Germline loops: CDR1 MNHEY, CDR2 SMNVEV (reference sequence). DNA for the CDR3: TGTGCCAGCAGTCCACCGGGACTGGCGGGGTACAATGGGCAGTTCTTC. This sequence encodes CASSPPGLAGYNGQFF.

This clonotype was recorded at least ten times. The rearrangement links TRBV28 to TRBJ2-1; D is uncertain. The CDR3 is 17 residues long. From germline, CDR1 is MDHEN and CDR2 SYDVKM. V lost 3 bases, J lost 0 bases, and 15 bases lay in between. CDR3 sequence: CASSFSWLDSSYNEQFF. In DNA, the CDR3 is TGTGCCAGCAGTTTCTCCTGGTTGGATAGCTCCTACAATGAGCAGTTCTTC.

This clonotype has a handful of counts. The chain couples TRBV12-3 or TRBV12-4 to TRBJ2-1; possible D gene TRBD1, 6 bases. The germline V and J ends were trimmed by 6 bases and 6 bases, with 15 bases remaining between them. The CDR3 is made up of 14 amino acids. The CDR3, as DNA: TGTGCCAGCAGCCCGGGACAAGAGGGCAATGAGCAGTTCTTC. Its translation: CASSPGQEGNEQFF.

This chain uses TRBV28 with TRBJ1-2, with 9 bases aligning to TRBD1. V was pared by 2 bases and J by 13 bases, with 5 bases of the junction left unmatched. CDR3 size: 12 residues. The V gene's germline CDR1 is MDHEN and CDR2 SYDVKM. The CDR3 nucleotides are TGTGCCAGCAGTTTAAGGACAGGGGAGGCCACCTTC. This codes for CASSLRTGEATF.

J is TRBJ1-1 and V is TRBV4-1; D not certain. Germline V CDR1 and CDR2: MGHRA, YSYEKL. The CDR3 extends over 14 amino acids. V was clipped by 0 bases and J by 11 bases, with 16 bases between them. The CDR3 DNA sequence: TGCGCCAGCAGCCAAGAATTCCGGCTTGCCGAGGCTTTCTTT. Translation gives CASSQEFRLAEAFF.

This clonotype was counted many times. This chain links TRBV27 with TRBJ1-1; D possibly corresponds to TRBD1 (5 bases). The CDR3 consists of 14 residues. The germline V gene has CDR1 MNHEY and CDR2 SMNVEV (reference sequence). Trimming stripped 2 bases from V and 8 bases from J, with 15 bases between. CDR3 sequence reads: CASSLNGGGSEAFF. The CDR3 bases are TGTGCCAGCAGTTTAAATGGGGGGGGGTCGGAAGCTTTCTTT.

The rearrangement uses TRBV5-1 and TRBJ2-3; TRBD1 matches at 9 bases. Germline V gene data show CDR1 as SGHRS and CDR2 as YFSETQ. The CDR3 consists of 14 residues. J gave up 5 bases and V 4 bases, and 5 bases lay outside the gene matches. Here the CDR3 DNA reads TGCGCCAGCAGCCCGGACAGGGGTGGAGATACGCAGTATTTT. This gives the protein CASSPDRGGDTQYF.

In nucleotides, the CDR3 is TGTGCCACCGCCCCGGGACATATAACAGATACGCAGTATTTT. Residues: CATAPGHITDTQYF. The rearrangement uses TRBV28 and TRBJ2-3, with D tentatively TRBD1 (6 bases). CDR1 is MDHEN and CDR2 is SYDVKM in the germline V gene. This CDR3 is built from 14 residues. The germline V and J ends were trimmed by 10 bases and 3 bases, with 17 bases remaining between them.

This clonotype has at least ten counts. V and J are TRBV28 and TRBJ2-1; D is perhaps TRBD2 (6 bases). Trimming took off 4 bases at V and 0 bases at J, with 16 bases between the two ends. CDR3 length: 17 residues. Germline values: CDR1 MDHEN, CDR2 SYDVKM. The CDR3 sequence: CASSSHRGLGSYNEQFF. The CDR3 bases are TGTGCCAGCAGTTCGCATCGGGGACTGGGCTCCTACAATGAGCAGTTCTTC. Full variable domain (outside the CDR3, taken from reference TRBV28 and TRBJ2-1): DVKVTQSSRYLVKRTGEKVFLECVQDMDHENMFWYRQDPGLGLRLIYFSYDVKMKEKGDIPEGYSVSREKKERFSLILESASTNQTSMYLCASSSHRGLGSYNEQFFGPGTRLTVL.

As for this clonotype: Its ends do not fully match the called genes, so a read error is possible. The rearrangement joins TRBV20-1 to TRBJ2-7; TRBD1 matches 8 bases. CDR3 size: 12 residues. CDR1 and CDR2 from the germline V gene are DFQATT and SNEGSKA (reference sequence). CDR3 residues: CSADRGFYERYF. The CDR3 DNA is TGCAGTGCTGACAGGGGTTTCTACGAGCGGTACTTC.

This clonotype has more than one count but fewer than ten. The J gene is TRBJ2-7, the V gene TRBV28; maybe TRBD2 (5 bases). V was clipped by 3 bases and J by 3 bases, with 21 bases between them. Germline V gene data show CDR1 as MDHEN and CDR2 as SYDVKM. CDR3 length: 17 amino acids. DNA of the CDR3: TGTGCCAGCAGTTTCTACCCCGCCGGGGAGAGGCGCTACGAGCAGTACTTC. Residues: CASSFYPAGERRYEQYF. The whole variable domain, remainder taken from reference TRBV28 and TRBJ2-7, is DVKVTQSSRYLVKRTGEKVFLECVQDMDHENMFWYRQDPGLGLRLIYFSYDVKMKEKGDIPEGYSVSREKKERFSLILESASTNQTSMYLCASSFYPAGERRYEQYFGPGTRLTVT.

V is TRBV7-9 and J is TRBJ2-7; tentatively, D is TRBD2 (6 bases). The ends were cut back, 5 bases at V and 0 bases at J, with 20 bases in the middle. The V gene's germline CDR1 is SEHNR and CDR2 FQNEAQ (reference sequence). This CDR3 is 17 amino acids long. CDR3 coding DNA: TGTGCCAGCAGCCCCGGGGACGGCGGGACCGACTCCTACGAGCAGTACTTC. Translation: CASSPGDGGTDSYEQYF.

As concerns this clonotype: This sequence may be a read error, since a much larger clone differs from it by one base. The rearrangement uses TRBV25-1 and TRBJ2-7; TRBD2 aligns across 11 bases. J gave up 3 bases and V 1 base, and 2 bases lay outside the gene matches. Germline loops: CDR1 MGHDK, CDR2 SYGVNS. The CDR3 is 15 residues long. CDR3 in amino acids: CASSEWGLAVYEQYF. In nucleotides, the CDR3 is TGTGCCAGCAGTGAATGGGGACTAGCGGTCTACGAGCAGTACTTC.